The source of this T cell receptor (beta chain) is a study of T cells after yellow fever vaccination. Many counts were recorded for this clonotype. CDR3 length: 12 residues. V gave up 5 bases and J gave up 5 bases, with 9 bases separating them. The germline CDR1 and CDR2 sequences are SEHNR and FQNEAQ (reference sequence). MiXCR, applied by TCRdb to the 5' RACE reads, yields one record per CDR3 protein. The sample lists a few hundred thousand distinct CDR3 sequences; roughly 4% were seen once. The rearrangement uses TRBV7-9 and TRBJ2-5, with no clear D. The sequence was obtained from a young man who received the YFV17D yellow fever vaccine. This material consisted of PBMCs, taken 5 days after the yellow fever booster vaccination. CDR3 in amino acids: CASSREVETQYF. CDR3 DNA: TGTGCCAGCAGCCGAGAGGTGGAGACCCAGTACTTC.